Presented here are 26 T cell receptor beta chains from one specimen sequenced in a study of T-cell reconstitution after alpha-beta-depleted transplantation in children (TCRdb year 2016). The receptor library was made with PCR. For sequencing, an Illumina HiSeq 2500 was employed. Molecular barcoding was employed in the preparation of TCR libraries, with unique molecular identifiers being used to normalize TCRbeta repertoire quantification. TCRdb ran its own pipeline on the public reads, namely fastp trimming at Q25 and MiXCR clone calling, and kept in-frame beta chains. Records with the same CDR3 protein are collapsed into one entry carrying the most frequent genes and DNA. The sample records 640,000 or so distinct CDR3 sequences, around 16% of which are singletons. The biggest ten clones account for approximately 1% of the sample. Sequencing was performed on PBMCs from the stem cell graft donor, taken from the stem cell graft. These receptors came from a human donor who donated a stem cell graft to a child with acute myeloid leukemia.

The sample holds many counts of this clonotype. This sequence joins TRBV29-1 and TRBJ1-1, with 7 bases that match TRBD1. The germline V gene encodes CDR1 SQVTM and CDR2 ANQGSEA. J gave up 5 bases and V 7 bases, and 7 bases lay outside the gene matches. The CDR3 covers 12 residues. Written as DNA, the CDR3 is TGCAGCGCCGCAGGGGGAGGAACTGAAGCTTTCTTT. This encodes CSAAGGGTEAFF.

This clonotype was seen ten or more times. The V and J genes are TRBV15 and TRBJ1-1, with 9 bases that match TRBD1. The V and J ends lost 3 bases and 7 bases, in that order; junction bases with no gene match: 6. CDR3 length: 14 amino acids. Germline V CDR1 and CDR2: LNHNV, YYDKDF (reference sequence). CDR3 protein: CATSSWGQGGEAFF. In DNA, the CDR3 is TGTGCCACCAGCAGTTGGGGACAGGGAGGTGAAGCTTTCTTT.

This clonotype has a handful of counts. V gene TRBV6-6 combines with J gene TRBJ1-2; D is unclear. Deletions cut 4 bases from V and 4 bases from J, with 10 bases between. Germline V gene sequence: CDR1 MNHNY, CDR2 SVGAGI (reference sequence). This CDR3 is 13 amino acids long. The CDR3 sequence is CASSLGSGYGYTF. The CDR3 coding sequence is TGTGCCAGCAGTTTAGGCTCGGGCTATGGCTACACCTTC.

This clonotype was counted at least ten times. The CDR3 nucleotides are TGTGCCAGCAGCTTAGCCCTTAAATACGAGCAGTACTTC. It yields the protein CASSLALKYEQYF. The chain couples TRBV7-2 to TRBJ2-7; D call uncertain. Trimming removed 0 bases at V and 4 bases at J, with 7 bases between. This CDR3 is built from 13 residues. Germline values: CDR1 SGHTA, CDR2 FQGNSA.

This clonotype was seen a few times. The J gene is TRBJ2-5, the V gene TRBV12-3 or TRBV12-4; 10 bases map to TRBD2. The CDR3 is 14 amino acids. V was clipped by 10 bases and J by 5 bases; unmatched bases: 10. The CDR3, as DNA: TGTGCCACGGAGATAGCGGGGGGCCCGGAGACCCAGTACTTC. Protein sequence: CATEIAGGPETQYF.

This clonotype was seen repeatedly, ten times or more. CDR3 loop: CASSVGWQVVNTEAFF. The CDR3 region has the DNA TGTGCCAGCAGCGTAGGGTGGCAGGTAGTGAACACTGAAGCTTTCTTT. The J gene is TRBJ1-1, the V gene TRBV9; D remains ambiguous. With 0 bases removed from V and 0 bases from J, the gap between germline ends came to 12 bases. Germline V gene data show CDR1 as SGDLS and CDR2 as YYNGEE. CDR3 length: 16 residues.

The rearrangement joins TRBV3-1 to TRBJ1-1, with D perhaps matching TRBD1 (5 bases). The CDR3 extends over 18 amino acids. The germline CDR1 and CDR2 sequences are LGHDT and YNNKEL (reference sequence). V lost 6 bases and J 1 base, leaving 24 bases between the germline ends. Here the CDR3 DNA reads TGTGCCAGCAGTTTTTTTCCCAGGGCTATTTCATCGAACACTGAAGCTTTCTTT. It codes for CASSFFPRAISSNTEAFF.

This clonotype came up many times. The chain has TRBV29-1 and TRBJ2-2; no reliable D call. The CDR3 loop spans 13 amino acids. From germline, CDR1 is SQVTM and CDR2 ANQGSEA. V lost 4 bases, J lost 4 bases, and 10 bases lay in between. The CDR3 protein is CSVGRRSTGELFF. The CDR3 nucleotides read TGCAGCGTTGGTCGCAGGTCCACCGGGGAGCTGTTTTTT.

This clonotype was counted between two and nine times. The chain couples TRBV29-1 to TRBJ1-2; 7 bases match TRBD1. The V gene end was trimmed by 0 bases and the J gene end by 9 bases; junction bases not matched to a gene: 4. CDR1 SQVTM and CDR2 ANQGSEA come from the germline V gene. The CDR3 sequence is 12 residues long. CDR3: CSVEETGERYTF. The CDR3 DNA follows: TGCAGCGTTGAAGAAACAGGGGAACGCTACACCTTC.

At least ten counts were recorded for this clonotype. This chain links TRBV7-2 with TRBJ2-1; D gene unclear. Germline lookup yields CDR1 SGHTA and CDR2 FQGNSA. CDR3 length: 15 residues. Trimming removed 1 base from V and 9 bases from J, with 16 bases in between. This CDR3 is CASSLDHNSISEQFF. CDR3 coding DNA: TGTGCCAGCAGCTTAGACCATAACTCCATCAGTGAGCAGTTCTTC.

Note on this clonotype: One base away lies a much larger clone, so this may be a sequencing read error. V and J are TRBV20-1 and TRBJ2-1; 8 nucleotides match TRBD2. The V gene's germline CDR1 is DFQATT and CDR2 SNEGSKA (reference sequence). There are 16 residues in the CDR3. CDR3 DNA: TGCAGTGCTAGGAGGAGTAGCGGGGCCTCCTACAATCAGCAGTTCTTC. Its translation: CSARRSSGASYNQQFF.

The gene calls are TRBV28 and TRBJ2-3, with TRBD1 as a possible D gene (6 bases). Germline V gene lookup returns CDR1 MDHEN and CDR2 SYDVKM. Trimming removed 5 bases at V and 2 bases at J, with 20 bases between. The CDR3 is 17 amino acids. CDR3 sequence (DNA): TGTGCCAGCAGTATACGGACAGCCTACGGATACACAGATACGCAGTATTTT. Translation gives CASSIRTAYGYTDTQYF.

This clonotype was observed a few times. The rearrangement links TRBV20-1 to TRBJ1-2; no definite D call. This CDR3 contains 13 residues. Trimming cost V 4 bases and J 5 bases, with 14 bases left between them. Germline CDR1 reads DFQATT; CDR2 reads SNEGSKA (reference sequence). CDR3 nucleotides: TGCAGTGCTACCCGTATCCACTCGTATGGCTACACCTTC. It is translated as CSATRIHSYGYTF.

The chain joins TRBV5-5 to TRBJ2-5, with D possibly matching TRBD2 (6 bases). Trimming removed 0 bases at V and 4 bases at J, with 19 bases between. Germline CDR1 SGHKS, CDR2 YYEKEE (reference sequence). The CDR3 sequence is 17 residues long. In nucleotides, the CDR3 is TGTGCCAGCAGCTTGGATGGGGATGGGGGGTTTGGAGAGACCCAGTACTTC. Amino acid sequence: CASSLDGDGGFGETQYF.

This chain connects TRBV27 to TRBJ2-1, with 7 bases matching TRBD2. The CDR3 covers 16 residues. Trimming took 4 bases from V and 7 from J; bases not matched to a gene: 13. Germline loops: CDR1 MNHEY, CDR2 SMNVEV (reference sequence). For the CDR3, the DNA is TGTGCCAGCAGTTCACTCGGGGCGGGGGAGTCGAATGAGCAGTTCTTC. Protein: CASSSLGAGESNEQFF.

V is TRBV7-9 and J is TRBJ2-1, with TRBD2 matching 8 bases. This CDR3 contains 13 residues. Trimming took 7 bases from V and 8 from J; bases not matched to a gene: 7. From germline, CDR1 is SEHNR and CDR2 FQNEAQ (reference sequence). CDR3 protein: CASTKRGGDEQFF. CDR3 sequence (DNA): TGTGCCAGCACCAAACGGGGGGGCGATGAGCAGTTCTTC. The whole variable domain, filled in from reference TRBV7-9 and TRBJ2-1, reads DTGVSQNPRHKITKRGQNVTFRCDPISEHNRLYWYRQTLGQGPEFLTYFQNEAQLEKSRLLSDRFSAERPKGSFSTLEIQRTEQGDSAMYLCASTKRGGDEQFFGPGTRLTVL.

This clonotype was counted only a few times. The chain links TRBV7-2 to TRBJ2-2; a weak D match, TRBD1 (5 bases). This CDR3 has 14 residues. Trimming shortened V by 3 bases and J by 7 bases, and 12 bases separated the two germline ends. Germline V gene sequence: CDR1 SGHTA, CDR2 FQGNSA. The chain's CDR3 is CASSFGRDIGELFF. As DNA, the CDR3 is TGTGCCAGCAGCTTTGGCAGGGATATCGGGGAGCTGTTTTTT.

The DNA for the CDR3 is TGTGCCAGCAGGGGGACAGGGCGCTCCTACGAGCAGTACTTC. It codes for CASRGTGRSYEQYF. The genes are TRBV2 and TRBJ2-7; TRBD1 aligns across 9 bases. This CDR3 region has 14 residues. The germline gives CDR1 SNHLY, CDR2 FYNNEI. V shed 6 bases and J 0 bases; nucleotides not matched to a gene: 3.

This clonotype was observed a handful of times. The chain carries TRBV11-2 and TRBJ2-4; D ambiguous. Trimming pared 2 bases from V and 4 bases from J, leaving 6 bases between. Germline V gives CDR1 SGHAT, CDR2 FQNNGV. The CDR3 is 13 amino acids. CDR3 in DNA: TGTGCCAGCAGCTTAAAACAAAAAAACATTCAGTACTTC. It specifies CASSLKQKNIQYF.

This clonotype has ten or more counts. The CDR3 nucleotides read TGCAGTGCTAGATTAGCGGGGCGAATAGAAACCGGGGAGCTGTTTTTT. Protein: CSARLAGRIETGELFF. The rearrangement joins TRBV20-1 to TRBJ2-2; 8 bases are a match to TRBD2. Germline values: CDR1 DFQATT, CDR2 SNEGSKA (reference sequence). Unmatched junction bases numbered 10, after V lost 2 bases and J lost 5 bases. The CDR3 has 16 amino acids.

Comment on this clonotype: A much larger clone lies one base from this, so it may be a read error. This chain joins TRBV20-1 and TRBJ1-4, with TRBD1 matching 7 bases. The germline gives CDR1 DFQATT, CDR2 SNEGSKA (reference sequence). Trimming removed 6 bases from V and 16 bases from J; junction bases left unmatched: 11. The length of the CDR3 is 11 residues. The CDR3 nucleotides are TGCAGTGCAGCACCGGGACAGATTAAGTTTTTT. Translating it yields CSAAPGQIKFF.

This clonotype was counted at least ten times. V and J are TRBV12-3 or TRBV12-4 and TRBJ2-2; D is possibly TRBD1 (6 bases). The CDR3 is 13 residues long. The ends were cut back, 8 bases at V and 3 bases at J, with 10 bases in the middle. The CDR3: CASSGQHTGELFF. Here the CDR3 DNA reads TGTGCCAGCTCAGGACAGCACACCGGGGAGCTGTTTTTT.

This clonotype was seen many times. The chain links TRBV20-1 to TRBJ2-7; D may be TRBD1 (6 bases). Per germline, CDR1 DFQATT and CDR2 SNEGSKA (reference sequence). The CDR3 is 14 residues long. Trimming shortened V by 3 bases and J by 3 bases, and 15 bases separated the two germline ends. CDR3 nucleotide sequence: TGCAGTGCTAGGGGTAAGGGGGTCAACTACGAGCAGTACTTC. Translating gives CSARGKGVNYEQYF.

This clonotype occurred a few times. The rearrangement links TRBV4-3 to TRBJ2-1; D is undetermined. The V gene lost 0 bases and the J gene lost 0 bases, with 9 bases spanning the gap. The V gene's germline CDR1 is LGHNA and CDR2 YSLEER. This CDR3 is built from 16 residues. This CDR3 is CASSQESRSSYNEQFF. CDR3 bases: TGCGCCAGCAGCCAAGAATCCCGGAGCTCCTACAATGAGCAGTTCTTC.

The genes are TRBV12-3 or TRBV12-4 and TRBJ1-3; possible D gene TRBD1, 6 bases. This CDR3 has 15 residues. V was trimmed by 7 bases and J by 6 bases, leaving 19 bases between them. CDR3 loop: CASILRGASVNTIYF. The CDR3 bases are TGTGCCAGCATCTTAAGGGGGGCCAGTGTAAACACCATATATTTT.

This clonotype was detected many times. The chain joins TRBV27 to TRBJ2-2; D ambiguous. Germline V gives CDR1 MNHEY, CDR2 SMNVEV (reference sequence). The CDR3 runs 12 residues. V was shortened by 4 bases and J by 2 bases, with 2 bases between the two germline ends. The CDR3 loop reads CASSYNTGELFF. The CDR3 DNA sequence: TGTGCCAGCAGTTACAACACCGGGGAGCTGTTTTTT.